This T cell receptor beta chain was captured by sequencing in a study of shared clonotypes between healthy human individuals. Study observations and caveats: Richness estimates generally favored naive over memory subsets.

There are 16 residues in the CDR3. The naive CD8 fraction comprised CD45RO-negative cells positively selected for CCR7 and excluded terminally differentiated effector memory CD45RA+ cells. This table comes from immunoSEQ multiplex PCR, and its TCRdb copy is limited to in-frame clones, with some not included. Of hundreds of thousands of clones in the sample, 80% to 95% were seen once. This clone occurred once. Antigen specificity is unknown. The chain recombines TRBV21-1 with TRBJ2-3; TRBD2 is taken as the D call from the table, unchecked against the DNA. TRBV21-1 has pseudogene status. Material for sequencing was naive CD8+ T cells sorted from blood. The TCR originated in a man aged 25 to 45 in good health. The CDR3 DNA is TGTGCCAGCAGCAAAGTGCGGGCGGGACGCACAGATACGCAGTATTTT. This sequence encodes CASSKVRAGRTDTQYF.